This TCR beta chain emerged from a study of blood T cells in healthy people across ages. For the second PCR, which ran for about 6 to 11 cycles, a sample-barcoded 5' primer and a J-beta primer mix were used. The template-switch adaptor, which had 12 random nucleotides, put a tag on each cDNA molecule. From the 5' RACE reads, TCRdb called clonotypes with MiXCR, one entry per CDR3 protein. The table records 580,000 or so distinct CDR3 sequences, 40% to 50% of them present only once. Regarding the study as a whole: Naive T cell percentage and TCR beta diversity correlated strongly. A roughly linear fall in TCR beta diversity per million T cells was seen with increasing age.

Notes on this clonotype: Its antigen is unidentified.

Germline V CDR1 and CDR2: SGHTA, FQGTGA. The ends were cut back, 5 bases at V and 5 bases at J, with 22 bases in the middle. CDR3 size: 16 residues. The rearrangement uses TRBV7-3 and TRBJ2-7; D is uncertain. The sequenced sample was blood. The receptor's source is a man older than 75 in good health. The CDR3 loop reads CASSQNEVYFSHEQYF. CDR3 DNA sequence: TGTGCCAGCAGCCAGAATGAGGTTTACTTTTCCCACGAGCAGTACTTC.